This TCR beta chain was sequenced for a study of PD-1 blockade in classical Hodgkin lymphoma (dated by TCRdb to the early 2020s). With respect to the entire study: Nivolumab dosing was 3 mg/kg intravenously every 2 weeks, continuing until either disease progression or unacceptable toxicity. A peripheral blood immune signature of response to PD-1 blockade in classical Hodgkin lymphoma was defined using TCR beta sequencing and CyTOF. The paper's findings and limits, for the study overall: By C4D1, a significant rise was seen in CD4+ TCR diversity but not in CD8+ TCR diversity (p=0.0027 vs p=0.16), and the rise was most apparent among complete responders (p=0.02). Baseline diversity similar to that of newly diagnosed patients was observed in trial patients achieving complete response, whereas significantly lower diversity was observed in partial responders and progressors. Only a single clinical trial cohort was studied, and what caused the repertoire differences, possibly disease activity or prior therapy, remained undefined. Patients starting nivolumab less than 1 year after ASCT had lower diversity and were excluded from later analyses to avoid confounding by immune reconstitution. Baseline TCR diversity was reported to be lower in newly diagnosed patients than in healthy donors and to be lower still in relapsed/refractory patients.

In the case of this clone: Its antigen remains undetermined. Qualities for individual bases were not recorded, and no much larger clone is one base off.

The time point label for this specimen denotes: cycle 4 day 1 (C4D1), after six to seven weeks of nivolumab. All trial patients had relapsed after autologous stem cell transplantation, with cohorts A, B and C differing in prior brentuximab vedotin exposure. A Miltenyi CD4+ T cell isolation kit was used for magnetic negative selection to purify CD4+ T cells from thawed PBMCs. A total of fewer than 70 patients with relapsed/refractory classical Hodgkin lymphoma made up the trial cohort, and each patient's best overall response was complete response, partial response or progressive disease. In the multi-cohort phase II CheckMate 205 trial, trial patients received single-agent nivolumab. Best overall response was determined by an independent review committee according to the 2007 International Working Group response criteria. Trial PBMCs were collected immediately before nivolumab initiation (C1D1) and during therapy at cycle 2 day 1 and cycle 4 day 1. After peripheral blood was drawn into 8 mL Vacutainer Cell Preparation Tubes, PBMCs were isolated by centrifugation and then cryopreserved. Purified CD4+ and CD8+ fractions were prepared only for cases in which an additional PBMC sample was available. Magnetically labelled cells were depleted on LS columns in a quadroMACS separator, and the flow-through was collected as the purified fraction.

The Qiagen DNeasy kit was used to extract genomic DNA from unsorted PBMCs and from the negatively selected CD4+ and CD8+ fractions. Amplification of TCR beta CDR3 regions was done by immunoSEQ multiplex PCR with primers that anneal to V and J segments. Amplification bias was minimized using a synthetic immune receptor repertoire, and residual bias was removed computationally after sequencing. In the paper's pipeline: Custom Python scripts were used to quantify repertoire diversity as the Shannon entropy index. Unsorted, CD4+ and CD8+ repertoires were examined separately, except in combined analyses, for which CD4+ and CD8+ sequences were merged in silico. A clone was considered expanded if an increase in frequency of at least 2-fold after treatment relative to C1D1 was found, and a pseudocount of 0.5 was applied to clones undetected at baseline. Singleton clones were defined as clones with 0 or 1 copy at C1D1, and non-singleton clones were defined as clones with 2 or more copies. Clones expanded in unsorted samples were annotated as CD4+, CD8+ or unknown by matching protein sequences in sorted samples from the same patient. Diversity changes from C1D1 to C4D1 were tested in paired samples using Wilcoxon tests. TCRdb retrieved this table from immuneACCESS and kept in-frame rearrangements only. Not all clones are present; in checked studies, unresolved V genes account for under half, and no reason is known for the remainder. That table furnishes V, J and clone size, whereas the DNA furnished D and trimming. Present in this sample are about 4,800 clones, around three quarters of which were seen just once. About 3.4% of the sample comes from the top ten.

The CDR3 numbers 11 residues from cysteine through phenylalanine. The only DNA kept is the CDR3, 33 bases in frame from the first base. V lost 0 bases and J lost 7 bases; the stretch between them is 4 bases long. Taken from the germline V gene, the CDR1 and CDR2 loops are MGHDK and SYGVNS. In this chain, TRBV25-1 is recombined with TRBJ2-7; no D gene is confidently identified. This sequence originates from a human donor with classical Hodgkin lymphoma. Sequences were derived from CD4+ T cells from blood, sampled before the fourth cycle of nivolumab. Read as DNA, the sequence is TGTGCCAGCAGTGAATATTGGGAGCAGTACTTC. Its product reads: CASSEYWEQYF.